These 26 T cell receptor beta chains came from one sample sequenced in a study of blood T cell repertoires in COVID-19. Generated by immunoSEQ multiplex PCR, the TCRdb table keeps only in-frame clones and is missing some. Among over 110,000 clones listed, 80% were seen once. Sequencing input: peripheral blood. These receptors were obtained from a man between 65 and 85 years old who had recovered from COVID-19.

This clone was counted only a few times. This sequence joins TRBV29-1 and TRBJ2-1, with a tentative D call TRBD1 (6 bases). The V gene lost 2 bases and the J gene lost 7 bases, with 12 bases spanning the gap. The germline V gene has CDR1 SQVTM and CDR2 ANQGSEA. CDR3 length: 13 residues. The CDR3 reads CSVETGNRNEQFF. In DNA form, the CDR3 reads TGCAGCGTTGAAACAGGGAATCGGAATGAGCAGTTCTTC.

The chain links TRBV5-1 to TRBJ2-5, with 12 bases identical to TRBD1. J was trimmed by 5 bases and V by 4 bases; bases with no gene match: 9. The CDR3 covers 16 residues. Germline V lookup: CDR1 SGHRS, CDR2 YFSETQ. The CDR3 loop reads CASSRGGQGARETQYF. CDR3 DNA sequence: TGCGCCAGCAGCCGTGGGGGACAGGGGGCGCGTGAGACCCAGTACTTC.

This clone was seen a single time. The CDR3 loop is CASSLRVERLARYNEQFF. The DNA for the CDR3 is TGTGCCAGCAGTTTGAGAGTCGAGCGACTAGCGAGGTACAATGAGCAGTTCTTC. The J gene is TRBJ2-1, the V gene TRBV27; 8 nucleotides align to TRBD2. Germline trimming cut 3 bases from V and 4 bases from J; bases unmatched to any gene: 14. Germline lookup yields CDR1 MNHEY and CDR2 SMNVEV (reference sequence). This CDR3 spans 18 amino acids.

The chain carries TRBV6-2 or TRBV6-3 and TRBJ2-2, with TRBD2 matching over 9 bases. The V gene end was trimmed by 4 bases and the J gene end by 5 bases; junction bases not matched to a gene: 2. The CDR3 loop spans 14 amino acids. The germline gives CDR1 MNHEY, CDR2 SVGEGT. The chain's CDR3 is CASSWLAGTGELFF. The CDR3 region has the DNA TGTGCCAGCAGTTGGCTAGCGGGAACCGGGGAGCTGTTTTTT.

The rearrangement joins TRBV28 to TRBJ1-2; D possibly corresponds to TRBD1 (6 bases). Germline values: CDR1 MDHEN, CDR2 SYDVKM. The CDR3 is made up of 13 amino acids. Trimming cost V 6 bases and J 0 bases, with 8 bases left between them. The CDR3 loop is CASRDSSNYGYTF. The CDR3 nucleotides are TGTGCCAGCAGGGACAGCTCTAACTATGGCTACACCTTC.

The chain links TRBV25-1 to TRBJ2-3, with 8 bases lining up with TRBD1. This CDR3 region has 13 residues. The V and J ends lost 5 bases and 4 bases, in that order; junction bases with no gene match: 2. The germline gives CDR1 MGHDK, CDR2 SYGVNS. CDR3 coding DNA: TGTGCCAGCAGTCAGGGGGCACCAGATACGCAGTATTTT. It encodes CASSQGAPDTQYF.

V gene TRBV30 combines with J gene TRBJ1-1; D is unresolved. The CDR3 is 14 amino acids. Germline V gene lookup returns CDR1 GTSNPN and CDR2 SVGIG (reference sequence). With 3 bases removed from V and 5 bases from J, the gap between germline ends came to 16 bases. DNA for the CDR3: TGTGCCTGGAGGCCAATCGGTGTTTGGACTGAAGCTTTCTTT. It is translated as CAWRPIGVWTEAFF.

The J gene is TRBJ2-7, the V gene TRBV11-3; 7 bases map to TRBD2. Germline V gene sequence: CDR1 SGHNT, CDR2 YENEEA. The CDR3 sequence is 14 residues long. With V trimmed by 4 bases and J by 4 bases, 7 bases remained unmatched. Here the CDR3 DNA reads TGTGCCAGCAGCTCTAGACTAGCACCATACGAGCAGTACTTC. As protein: CASSSRLAPYEQYF.

The chain uses TRBV30 and TRBJ2-2; TRBD2 matches 9 bases. CDR1 and CDR2 (germline): GTSNPN, SVGIG (reference sequence). The V and J ends lost 0 bases and 5 bases, in that order; junction bases with no gene match: 4. CDR3 length equals 15 residues. CDR3 residues: CAWSVGSGSTGELFF. As DNA, the CDR3 is TGTGCCTGGAGTGTTGGTAGCGGGAGTACCGGGGAGCTGTTTTTT.

This clone has only a few counts. The chain has TRBV20-1 and TRBJ1-1, with no clear D. Germline values: CDR1 DFQATT, CDR2 SNEGSKA (reference sequence). Trimming shortened V by 4 bases and J by 5 bases, and 11 bases separated the two germline ends. This CDR3 is built from 12 residues. The CDR3 nucleotides read TGCAGTGCTATTGAAGGAGGGACTGAAGCTTTCTTT. This sequence encodes CSAIEGGTEAFF.

The V and J genes are TRBV6-5 and TRBJ1-6; a weak D match, TRBD1 (5 bases). Germline loops: CDR1 MNHEY, CDR2 SVGAGI. The CDR3 has 15 amino acids. V was cut by 6 bases and J by 2 bases, with 11 bases left in between. The CDR3 reads CASSDGQAYNSPLHF. As DNA, the CDR3 is TGTGCCAGCAGCGACGGACAAGCCTATAATTCACCCCTCCACTTT.

In this sample, this clone turned up a few times. Other nucleotide sequences from this sample produce the same CDR3. The chain carries TRBV12-3 or TRBV12-4 and TRBJ1-2, with a weak D call TRBD1 (6 bases). The CDR3 is made up of 13 amino acids. Trimming stripped 5 bases from V and 7 bases from J, with 14 bases between. CDR3 sequence reads: CASSGGGGGGYTF. In nucleotides, the CDR3 is TGTGCCAGCAGTGGGGGAGGGGGAGGTGGCTACACCTTC.

The rearrangement links TRBV27 to TRBJ2-2, with 8 bases aligning to TRBD2. V gave up 5 bases and J gave up 6 bases; unmatched junction bases: 8. The CDR3 is 15 amino acids. CDR1 is MNHEY, CDR2 SMNVEV, per germline (reference sequence). In DNA, the CDR3 is TGTGCCAGCAGTGATAGCGGGAAGAGTGCCGGGGAGCTGTTTTTT. It yields the protein CASSDSGKSAGELFF.

V gene TRBV30 combines with J gene TRBJ1-3; TRBD1 might be the D (5 bases). The CDR3 totals 16 residues. Germline V gene sequence: CDR1 GTSNPN, CDR2 SVGIG (reference sequence). Trimming removed 4 bases at V and 0 bases at J, with 16 bases between. The CDR3 coding sequence is TGTGCCTGGACTCCGGGACTCCTGAGCTCTGGAAACACCATATATTTT. Its protein is CAWTPGLLSSGNTIYF.

The V call is TRBV29-1, the J call TRBJ2-7; the match to TRBD1 covers 9 bases. Germline CDR1 SQVTM, CDR2 ANQGSEA. The J segment lost 5 bases and the V segment lost 6 bases, leaving 5 bases of the junction unmatched. This CDR3 region has 12 residues. CDR3 residues: CSVGQGRDEQYF. CDR3 nucleotide sequence: TGCAGCGTGGGACAGGGTCGGGACGAGCAGTACTTC.

The sample holds one count of this clone. The chain carries TRBV2 and TRBJ1-1; TRBD1 aligns across 10 bases. V lost 5 bases to trimming and J lost 3 bases; unmatched junction nucleotides: 9. CDR3 length: 16 amino acids. Germline V CDR1 and CDR2: SNHLY, FYNNEI. CDR3 sequence reads: CASSPIRDRGHTEAFF. Here the CDR3 DNA reads TGTGCCAGCAGTCCAATCCGGGACAGGGGACACACTGAAGCTTTCTTT.

The chain's CDR3 is CASSSPRTGATYEQYF. CDR3 DNA: TGTGCCAGCAGTAGCCCCCGGACAGGGGCCACCTACGAGCAGTACTTC. The rearrangement links TRBV27 to TRBJ2-7; 9 bases line up with TRBD1. Trimming removed 5 bases from V and 2 bases from J; junction bases left unmatched: 10. CDR3 length: 16 residues. Germline CDR1 reads MNHEY; CDR2 reads SMNVEV (reference sequence).

J is TRBJ2-7 and V is TRBV6-5; maybe TRBD1 (5 bases). Germline CDR1 reads MNHEY; CDR2 reads SVGAGI. V lost 2 bases and J 2 bases, leaving 10 bases between the germline ends. The CDR3 sequence is 14 residues long. The CDR3 loop reads CASSYGHSTYEQYF. The CDR3 DNA follows: TGTGCCAGCAGTTACGGACATTCGACCTACGAGCAGTACTTC.

The chain combines TRBV19 with TRBJ1-5; tentative D call: TRBD1 (5 bases). Germline-derived CDR1 and CDR2 are LNHDA and SQIVND (reference sequence). CDR3 length: 13 residues. The ends were cut back, 0 bases at V and 7 bases at J, with 7 bases in the middle. The CDR3 bases are TGTGCCAGTAGTATAGAGGGGGGGCAGCCCCAGCATTTT. It is translated as CASSIEGGQPQHF.

The V call is TRBV24-1, the J call TRBJ2-7; 9 bases are a match to TRBD1. Losses at the gene ends were 6 bases for V and 5 bases for J; bases not matched to a gene: 10. Looked up from germline, CDR1 is KGHDR and CDR2 is SFDVKD. This CDR3 region has 15 residues. CDR3 nucleotide sequence: TGTGCCACCAGTCCCCGGGACAGGGAGGTCCACGAGCAGTACTTC. Protein sequence: CATSPRDREVHEQYF.

Comments on this clone: The same CDR3 is also encoded by other DNA sequences in this sample. This chain connects TRBV7-9 to TRBJ1-2; D is undetermined. The germline CDR1 and CDR2 sequences are SEHNR and FQNEAQ (reference sequence). The length of the CDR3 is 11 residues. With 0 bases removed from V and 7 bases from J, the gap between germline ends came to 3 bases. CDR3 amino acids: CASSLASGYTF. The CDR3 region has the DNA TGTGCCAGCAGCTTAGCCTCTGGCTACACCTTC. Looking up the rest from reference TRBV7-9 and TRBJ1-2 gives the full variable domain: DTGVSQNPRHKITKRGQNVTFRCDPISEHNRLYWYRQTLGQGPEFLTYFQNEAQLEKSRLLSDRFSAERPKGSFSTLEIQRTEQGDSAMYLCASSLASGYTFGSGTRLTVV.

The chain recombines TRBV12-5 with TRBJ1-1; D ambiguous. Trimming cost V 0 bases and J 1 base, with 15 bases left between them. This CDR3 has 17 amino acids. Germline V gene lookup returns CDR1 LGHNT and CDR2 FRNRAP. The CDR3 protein is CASGLVRSWAPNTEAFF. Here the CDR3 DNA reads TGTGCTAGTGGTTTGGTACGTTCATGGGCACCGAACACTGAAGCTTTCTTT.

V gene TRBV5-6 combines with J gene TRBJ1-2, with D possibly TRBD1 on 5 matching bases. V lost 5 bases, J lost 4 bases, and 12 bases lay in between. CDR3 length: 13 residues. The germline CDR1 and CDR2 sequences are SGHDT and YYEEEE. CDR3 bases: TGTGCCAGCAGTCCGACAGCCCTCTATGGCTACACCTTC. The encoded protein is CASSPTALYGYTF. Combining the CDR3 with reference TRBV5-6 and TRBJ1-2 gives the whole variable domain DAGVTQSPTHLIKTRGQQVTLRCSPKSGHDTVSWYQQALGQGPQFIFQYYEEEERQRGNFPDRFSGHQFPNYSSELNVNALLLGDSALYLCASSPTALYGYTFGSGTRLTVV.

This clone has only one observation. V gene TRBV29-1 combines with J gene TRBJ2-1, with unresolved D. Trimming removed 0 bases from V and 6 bases from J, with 18 bases in between. The CDR3 consists of 16 residues. Germline values: CDR1 SQVTM, CDR2 ANQGSEA. This CDR3 is CSVEDPDGDPSNEQFF. The CDR3 DNA reads as TGCAGCGTTGAAGATCCCGACGGAGACCCCTCCAATGAGCAGTTCTTC.

This chain joins TRBV21-1 and TRBJ2-7; TRBD2 is taken as the D call from the table, unchecked against the DNA. TRBV21-1 is an annotated pseudogene. This CDR3 comprises 17 residues. CDR3 region: CASSKGGLAASSYEQYF. Here the CDR3 DNA reads TGTGCCAGCAGCAAGGGGGGACTAGCGGCTAGCTCCTACGAGCAGTACTTC.

This clone was picked up one time. The chain links TRBV6-5 to TRBJ1-2; D is unclear. The CDR3 covers 15 residues. The germline gives CDR1 MNHEY, CDR2 SVGAGI. The V and J ends lost 0 bases and 4 bases respectively, with 12 bases between them. CDR3 sequence (DNA): TGTGCCAGCAGTTACTCGCCGTCCCGGGTCTATGGCTACACCTTC. Its protein is CASSYSPSRVYGYTF.